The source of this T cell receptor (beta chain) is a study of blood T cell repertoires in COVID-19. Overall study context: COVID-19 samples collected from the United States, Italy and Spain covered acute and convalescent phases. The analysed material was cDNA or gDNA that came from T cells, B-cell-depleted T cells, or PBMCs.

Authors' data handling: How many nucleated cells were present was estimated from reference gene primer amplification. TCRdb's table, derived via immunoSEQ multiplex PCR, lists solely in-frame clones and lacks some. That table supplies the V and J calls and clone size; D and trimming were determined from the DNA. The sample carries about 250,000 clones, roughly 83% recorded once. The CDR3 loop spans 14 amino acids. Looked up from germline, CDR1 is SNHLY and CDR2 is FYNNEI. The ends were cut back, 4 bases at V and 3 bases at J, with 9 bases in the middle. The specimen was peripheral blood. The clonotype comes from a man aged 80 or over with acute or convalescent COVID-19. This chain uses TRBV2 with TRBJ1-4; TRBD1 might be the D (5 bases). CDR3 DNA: TGTGCCAGCAGTGGTGGGGGGTCTAATGAAAAACTGTTTTTT. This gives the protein CASSGGGSNEKLFF. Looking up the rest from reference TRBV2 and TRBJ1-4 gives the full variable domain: EPEVTQTPSHQVTQMGQEVILRCVPISNHLYFYWYRQILGQKVEFLVSFYNNEISEKSEIFDDQFSVERPDGSNFTLKIRSTKLEDSAMYFCASSGGGSNEKLFFGSGTQLSVL.